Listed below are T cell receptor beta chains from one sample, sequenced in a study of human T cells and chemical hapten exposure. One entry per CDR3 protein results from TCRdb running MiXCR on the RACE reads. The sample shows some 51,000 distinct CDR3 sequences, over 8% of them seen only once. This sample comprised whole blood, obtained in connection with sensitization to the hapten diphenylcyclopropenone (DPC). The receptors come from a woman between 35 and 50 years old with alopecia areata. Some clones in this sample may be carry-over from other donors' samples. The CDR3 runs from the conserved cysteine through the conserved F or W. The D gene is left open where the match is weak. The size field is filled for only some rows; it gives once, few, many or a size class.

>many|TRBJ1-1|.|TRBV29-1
TGCAGCGTTGAAAGAGGGCAAGGCACTGAAGCTTTCTTT
CSVERGQGTEAFF
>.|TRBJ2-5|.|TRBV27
TGTGCCAGCAGTGGGGTCGGAGCAGGGTATAGGGAGACCCAGTACTTC
CASSGVGAGYRETQYF
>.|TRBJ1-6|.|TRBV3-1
TGTGCCAGCAGCCAGGGAGTAGGGAATTCACCCCTCCACTTT
CASSQGVGNSPLHF
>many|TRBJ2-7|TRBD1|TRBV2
TGTGCCAGCAGTGAAGCGGGACAGGCAATTATCCTCTACGAGCAGTACTTC
CASSEAGQAIILYEQYF
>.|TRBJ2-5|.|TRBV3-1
TGTGCCAGCAGCCAAGATCTAGGGTACGGGACCCAGTACTTC
CASSQDLGYGTQYF
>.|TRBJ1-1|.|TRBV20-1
TGCAGTGCTAGACCGGGACACTCTTCTAACACTGAAGCTTTCTTT
CSARPGHSSNTEAFF
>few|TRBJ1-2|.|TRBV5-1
TGCGCCAGCAGCCCTACGGGGGGGCATGCTGGCTACACCTTC
CASSPTGGHAGYTF
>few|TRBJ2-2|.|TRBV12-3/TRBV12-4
TGTGCCAGCATCCACTTGGAGGACACCGGGGAGCTGTTTTTT
CASIHLEDTGELFF
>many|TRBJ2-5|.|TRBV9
TGTGCCAGCAGCCCTGGGCTCCAAGAGACCCAGTACTTC
CASSPGLQETQYF
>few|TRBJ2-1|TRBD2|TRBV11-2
TGTGCCAGCAGCGCAGGACTAGCGGGGAGCTACAATGAGCAGTTCTTC
CASSAGLAGSYNEQFF
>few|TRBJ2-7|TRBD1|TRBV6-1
TGTGCCAGCAGTGCGGGACAGACAGGCTCCTACGAGCAGTACTTC
CASSAGQTGSYEQYF
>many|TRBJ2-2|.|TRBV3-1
TGTGCCAGCAGCCAAGATTCGGTTGTCGGGGAGCTGTTTTTT
CASSQDSVVGELFF
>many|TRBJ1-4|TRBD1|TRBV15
TGTGCCACCAGCCGGGGACAGGGTGATGAAAAACTGTTTTTT
CATSRGQGDEKLFF
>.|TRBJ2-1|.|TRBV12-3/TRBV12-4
TGTGCCAGCAGTTTATTCGAGGATAATGAGCAGTTCTTC
CASSLFEDNEQFF
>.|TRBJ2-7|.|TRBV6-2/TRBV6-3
TGTGCCAGCAGTTCCATCGCGGGACCAAGCTCCTACGAGCAGTACTTC
CASSSIAGPSSYEQYF
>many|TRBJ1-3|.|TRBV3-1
TGTGCCAGCACCCGACCTGTCCACCGGGACTGCCGAAACACCATATATTTT
CASTRPVHRDCRNTIYF
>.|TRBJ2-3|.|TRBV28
TGTGCCAGCACCCCGCCAAACACAGATACGCAGTATTTT
CASTPPNTDTQYF
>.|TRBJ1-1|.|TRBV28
TGTGCCAGCAGTCCGCCTCACAGGTTGAACACTGAAGCTTTCTTT
CASSPPHRLNTEAFF
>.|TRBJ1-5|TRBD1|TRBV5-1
TGCGCCAGCCCAAAGGGGGCAGACCATAGCAATCAGCCCCAGCATTTT
CASPKGADHSNQPQHF
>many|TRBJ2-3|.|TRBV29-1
TGCAGCTCCAGCGGCCGGTTCAAAGATACGCAGTATTTT
CSSSGRFKDTQYF